One and the same sample provided the 20 T cell receptor beta chains below, sequenced in a study of blood T cell repertoires in COVID-19. Measured with immunoSEQ multiplex PCR; TCRdb has only the in-frame clones, and not every one. The profile covers about 190,000 clones, with around 84% appearing a single time and approximately 15% taken by the ten largest. Sequencing used peripheral blood. Receptor source: a man aged 30 to 45 with active or convalescent COVID-19.

V gene TRBV28 combines with J gene TRBJ2-3, with D possibly TRBD1 on 5 matching bases. The V and J ends lost 3 bases and 2 bases respectively, with 12 bases between them. The CDR3 consists of 15 residues. Germline loops: CDR1 MDHEN, CDR2 SYDVKM. CDR3: CASSFWGGSTDTQYF. CDR3 in DNA: TGTGCCAGCAGTTTTTGGGGCGGATCCACAGATACGCAGTATTTT.

The genes are TRBV7-9 and TRBJ1-1, with 11 bases matching TRBD1. The CDR3 runs to 15 residues. Germline trimming cut 3 bases from V and 10 bases from J; bases unmatched to any gene: 10. Germline lookup yields CDR1 SEHNR and CDR2 FQNEAQ (reference sequence). The CDR3 region is CASSLEGQGAWGAFF. The CDR3 DNA reads as TGTGCCAGCAGCTTGGAAGGACAGGGGGCATGGGGAGCTTTCTTT.

The CDR3 spells CASSHDQGEANYGYTF. CDR3 bases: TGTGCCAGCAGCCACGATCAGGGGGAAGCTAACTATGGCTACACCTTC. The chain links TRBV7-9 to TRBJ1-2; 7 bases are a match to TRBD1. Germline V lookup: CDR1 SEHNR, CDR2 FQNEAQ (reference sequence). With 5 bases clipped from V and 0 bases from J, the junction kept 9 bases outside the gene matches. This CDR3 has 16 amino acids.

V is TRBV11-2 and J is TRBJ1-5; D is undetermined. Germline CDR1 reads SGHAT; CDR2 reads FQNNGV. The CDR3 is 14 residues long. Trimming removed 5 bases at V and 5 bases at J, with 13 bases between. CDR3 sequence reads: CASSQVSGDQPQHF. The CDR3 nucleotides read TGTGCCAGCAGCCAGGTTAGTGGCGATCAGCCCCAGCATTTT.

This rearrangement joins TRBV7-2 to TRBJ2-5; 7 positions agree with TRBD2. This CDR3 is built from 16 residues. V was clipped by 2 bases and J by 5 bases; unmatched bases: 11. Germline CDR1 is SGHTA and CDR2 is FQGNSA. CDR3 DNA: TGTGCCAGCAGCTTAAATCCCCGACTAGCAGGGGAGACCCAGTACTTC. Amino acids: CASSLNPRLAGETQYF.

The chain joins TRBV18 to TRBJ2-7; possible D gene TRBD2, 6 bases. CDR3 length: 14 amino acids. CDR1 is KGHSH and CDR2 is LQKENI in the germline V gene. V was trimmed by 1 base and J by 6 bases, leaving 13 bases between them. CDR3 DNA sequence: TGTGCCAGCTCACCACGGGGACTTTTGGTCGAGCAGTACGTC. This gives the protein CASSPRGLLVEQYV.

The CDR3 sequence: CASTTEVSNTEAFF. CDR3 coding DNA: TGTGCCAGCACAACGGAGGTTTCGAACACTGAAGCTTTCTTT. The chain carries TRBV2 and TRBJ1-1; no reliable D call. Trimming shortened V by 7 bases and J by 1 base, and 13 bases separated the two germline ends. This CDR3 has 14 residues. Germline V gene data show CDR1 as SNHLY and CDR2 as FYNNEI.

The genes are TRBV9 and TRBJ2-2, with 7 positions matching TRBD1. The CDR3 runs to 15 residues. V lost 2 bases, J lost 4 bases, and 5 bases stayed unmatched. Germline CDR1 and CDR2: SGDLS and YYNGEE. CDR3 bases: TGTGCCAGCAGCGTCCGACAGGGCGGCACCGGGGAGCTGTTTTTT. Amino acids: CASSVRQGGTGELFF.

This chain joins TRBV9 and TRBJ1-2; D is unresolved. This CDR3 has 13 residues. The ends were cut back, 0 bases at V and 5 bases at J, with 8 bases in the middle. Per the germline V gene, CDR1 is SGDLS and CDR2 is YYNGEE. The DNA for the CDR3 is TGTGCCAGCAGCGTAGAACGAGGGTATGGCTACACCTTC. It translates to CASSVERGYGYTF.

The V and J genes are TRBV29-1 and TRBJ2-2; TRBD1 matches 9 bases. The CDR3 totals 19 residues. Germline V gene sequence: CDR1 SQVTM, CDR2 ANQGSEA. Trimming took 3 bases from V and 0 from J; bases not matched to a gene: 14. The CDR3, as DNA: TGCAGCGTTGATTTTTCGACAGGGGGGGTATCAGCGAACACCGGGGAGCTGTTTTTT. This gives the protein CSVDFSTGGVSANTGELFF.

The chain recombines TRBV2 with TRBJ1-2, with 7 bases matching TRBD1. V shed 5 bases and J 4 bases; nucleotides not matched to a gene: 4. The CDR3 is made up of 13 amino acids. Germline V lookup: CDR1 SNHLY, CDR2 FYNNEI. This CDR3 reads CASSRTGPYGYTF. For the CDR3, the DNA is TGTGCCAGCAGTAGGACAGGTCCCTATGGCTACACCTTC. The entire variable domain, with the rest obtained from reference TRBV2 and TRBJ1-2, is as follows: EPEVTQTPSHQVTQMGQEVILRCVPISNHLYFYWYRQILGQKVEFLVSFYNNEISEKSEIFDDQFSVERPDGSNFTLKIRSTKLEDSAMYFCASSRTGPYGYTFGSGTRLTVV.

V and J are TRBV30 and TRBJ2-7; 7 bases are shared with TRBD1. Germline V gene sequence: CDR1 GTSNPN, CDR2 SVGIG (reference sequence). V lost 3 bases and J lost 4; bases outside the gene matches: 6. This CDR3 is 13 amino acids long. CDR3 in DNA: TGTGCCTGGAGCCCGGGACAGACTTACGAGCAGTACTTC. Translating it yields CAWSPGQTYEQYF. The whole variable domain, remainder taken from reference TRBV30 and TRBJ2-7, is SQTIHQWPATLVQPVGSPLSLECTVEGTSNPNLYWYRQAAGRGLQLLFYSVGIGQISSEVPQNLSASRPQDRQFILSSKKLLLSDSGFYLCAWSPGQTYEQYFGPGTRLTVT.

The rearrangement joins TRBV7-3 to TRBJ1-1; D is uncertain. Trimming took 5 bases from V and 1 from J, leaving 8 bases between them. There are 13 residues in the CDR3. In germline, CDR1 is SGHTA, CDR2 FQGTGA. The CDR3 DNA reads as TGTGCCAGCAGCCTCACACCGAACACTGAAGCTTTCTTT. This codes for CASSLTPNTEAFF. Complete variable domain (other parts from reference TRBV7-3 and TRBJ1-1): GAGVSQTPSNKVTEKGKYVELRCDPISGHTALYWYRQSLGQGPEFLIYFQGTGAADDSGLPNDRFFAVRPEGSVSTLKIQRTERGDSAVYLCASSLTPNTEAFFGQGTRLTVV.

The chain couples TRBV27 to TRBJ2-7, with 9 nucleotides matching TRBD2. The CDR3 is made up of 16 amino acids. J lost 0 bases, V lost 4 bases, and 7 bases had no gene match. CDR1 MNHEY and CDR2 SMNVEV come from the germline V gene (reference sequence). The CDR3 coding sequence is TGTGCCAGCAGTTCCCCTTCGACTAGCGGCTCCTACGAGCAGTACTTC. It encodes CASSSPSTSGSYEQYF.

The V call is TRBV5-5, the J call TRBJ2-2, with D hard to call. This CDR3 has 15 residues. Trimming pared 1 base from V and 2 bases from J, leaving 9 bases between. Germline CDR1 is SGHKS and CDR2 is YYEKEE (reference sequence). The CDR3 sequence is CASSLSSVNTGELFF. DNA of the CDR3: TGTGCCAGCAGCTTGTCATCAGTTAACACCGGGGAGCTGTTTTTT.

The J gene is TRBJ2-3, the V gene TRBV29-1; D is perhaps TRBD2 (5 bases). The CDR3 extends over 14 amino acids. V was pared by 7 bases and J by 0 bases, with 14 bases between. Per the germline V gene, CDR1 is SQVTM and CDR2 is ANQGSEA. The CDR3: CSAGVGSSTDTQYF. The DNA of the CDR3 is TGCAGCGCCGGGGTCGGGTCTAGCACAGATACGCAGTATTTT.

The CDR3 sequence is CASSPLAGGPYFYNEQFF. The CDR3 region has the DNA TGTGCCAGCAGTCCCTTAGCGGGAGGCCCTTATTTTTACAATGAGCAGTTCTTC. The chain links TRBV27 to TRBJ2-1; 10 bases are shared with TRBD2. With 5 bases clipped from V and 4 bases from J, the junction kept 14 bases outside the gene matches. This CDR3 is 18 amino acids long. Per the germline V gene, CDR1 is MNHEY and CDR2 is SMNVEV (reference sequence).

The chain has TRBV19 and TRBJ2-5; perhaps TRBD2 as D (6 bases). The germline gives CDR1 LNHDA, CDR2 SQIVND (reference sequence). V lost 3 bases and J 4 bases, leaving 9 bases between the germline ends. This CDR3 spans 13 amino acids. The CDR3 region has the DNA TGTGCCAGTAGTATTCTGGAGGGAGAGACCCAGTACTTC. Protein sequence: CASSILEGETQYF. Complete variable domain (other parts from reference TRBV19 and TRBJ2-5): DGGITQSPKYLFRKEGQNVTLSCEQNLNHDAMYWYRQDPGQGLRLIYYSQIVNDFQKGDIAEGYSVSREKKESFPLTVTSAQKNPTAFYLCASSILEGETQYFGPGTRLLVL.

The CDR3 is CASSQAGEREETF. CDR3 nucleotides: TGTGCCAGCAGCCAAGCCGGAGAGAGGGAAGAAACCTTC. The chain is built from TRBV3-1 (or the pseudogene TRBV3-2) and TRBJ1-2; the D is unclear. Trimming left V 1 base short and J 14 bases short, with 17 bases between. The germline V gene encodes CDR1 LGHDT and CDR2 YNNKEL (reference sequence). CDR3 size: 13 residues.

This sequence joins TRBV19 and TRBJ2-4, with TRBD1 matching over 7 bases. With 4 bases clipped from V and 3 bases from J, the junction kept 9 bases outside the gene matches. The CDR3 spans 16 residues. Germline CDR1 reads LNHDA; CDR2 reads SQIVND (reference sequence). DNA of the CDR3: TGTGCCAGTAGTAGTAGGGGGACAGTAGACAAAAACATTCAGTACTTC. Translated, it gives CASSSRGTVDKNIQYF.